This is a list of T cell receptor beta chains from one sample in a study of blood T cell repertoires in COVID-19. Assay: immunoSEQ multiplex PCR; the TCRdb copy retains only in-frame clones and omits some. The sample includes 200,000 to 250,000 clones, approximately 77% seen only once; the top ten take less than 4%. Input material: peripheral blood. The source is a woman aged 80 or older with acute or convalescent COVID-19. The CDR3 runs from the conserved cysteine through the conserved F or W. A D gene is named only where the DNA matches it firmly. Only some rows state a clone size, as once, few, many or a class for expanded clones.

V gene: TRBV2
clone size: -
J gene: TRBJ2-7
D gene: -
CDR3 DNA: TGTGCCAGCGGGCAGCTCTACGAGCAGTACTTC
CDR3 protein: CASGQLYEQYF

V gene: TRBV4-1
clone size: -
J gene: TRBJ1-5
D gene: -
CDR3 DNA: TGCGCCAGCAGCCAAGATTCAGGGAGGGTGGTTCCCCAGCATTTT
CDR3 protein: CASSQDSGRVVPQHF

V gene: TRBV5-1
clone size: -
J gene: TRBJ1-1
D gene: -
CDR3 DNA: TGCGCCAGCAGCTTGACCGCTTTAGGAGGGAACACTGAAGCTTTCTTT
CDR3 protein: CASSLTALGGNTEAFF

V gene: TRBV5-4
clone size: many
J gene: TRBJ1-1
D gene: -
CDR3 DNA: TGTGCCAGCAGCTTGGATTTAGATAACACTGAAGCTTTCTTT
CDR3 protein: CASSLDLDNTEAFF

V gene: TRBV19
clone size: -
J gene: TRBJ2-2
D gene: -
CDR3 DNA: TGTGCCAGTATGAGAAGAACGAACACCGGGGAGCTGTTTTTT
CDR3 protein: CASMRRTNTGELFF

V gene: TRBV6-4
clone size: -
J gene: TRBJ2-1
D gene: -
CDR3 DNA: TGTGCCAGCAGTGACTATGCAGTTAATGAGCAGTTCTTC
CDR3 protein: CASSDYAVNEQFF

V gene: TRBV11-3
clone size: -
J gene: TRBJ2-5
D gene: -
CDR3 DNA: TGTGCCAGCAGCACCTCGCGGCAGGAGACCCAGTACTTC
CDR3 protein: CASSTSRQETQYF

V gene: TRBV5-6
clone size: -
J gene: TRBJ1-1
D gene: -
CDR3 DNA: TGTGCCAGCAGCTTCATCCTTGATTTGCGGGGCACTGAAGCTTTCTTT
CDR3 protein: CASSFILDLRGTEAFF

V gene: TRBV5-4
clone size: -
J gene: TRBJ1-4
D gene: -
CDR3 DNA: TGTGCCAGCAGCTCCGGGCAGGGCTACGGTGAAAAACTGTTTTTT
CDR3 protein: CASSSGQGYGEKLFF

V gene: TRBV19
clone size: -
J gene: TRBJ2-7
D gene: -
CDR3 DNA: TGTGCCAGTAGTATAAGAGCGGGCCCATACGAGCAGTACTTC
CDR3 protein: CASSIRAGPYEQYF

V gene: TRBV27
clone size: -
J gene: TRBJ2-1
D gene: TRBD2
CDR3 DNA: TGTGCCAGCAGTCCCAATAGCGGGGGGGCCTACAATGAGCAGTTCTTC
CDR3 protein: CASSPNSGGAYNEQFF

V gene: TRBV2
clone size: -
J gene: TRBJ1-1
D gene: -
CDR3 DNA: TGTGCCAGCAGTGAAAGGGCGGGGGGAGGTACTGAAGCTTTCTTT
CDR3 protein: CASSERAGGGTEAFF

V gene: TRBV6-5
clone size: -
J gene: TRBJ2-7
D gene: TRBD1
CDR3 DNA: TGTGCCAGCAGCCTGGACAGGGGGAGGTACGAGCAGTACTTC
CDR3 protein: CASSLDRGRYEQYF

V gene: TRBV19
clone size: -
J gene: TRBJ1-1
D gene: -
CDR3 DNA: TGTGCCAGTACCAACAATAGGGGCTCGAACACTGAAGCTTTCTTT
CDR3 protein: CASTNNRGSNTEAFF

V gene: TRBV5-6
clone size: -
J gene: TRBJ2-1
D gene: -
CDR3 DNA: TGTGCCAGCACCAATAGGGGTGAGCAGTTCTTC
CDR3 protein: CASTNRGEQFF

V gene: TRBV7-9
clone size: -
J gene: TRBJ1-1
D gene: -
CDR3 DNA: TGTGCCAGCAGCCGCCCGAGCATACGCCCTGAAGCTTTCTTT
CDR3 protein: CASSRPSIRPEAFF

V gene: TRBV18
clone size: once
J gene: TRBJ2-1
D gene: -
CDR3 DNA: TGTGCCAGCTCACCACCCACGGGACTCGGCTACAATGAGCAGTTCTTC
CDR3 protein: CASSPPTGLGYNEQFF

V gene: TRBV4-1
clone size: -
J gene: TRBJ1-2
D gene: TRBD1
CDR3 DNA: TGCGCCAGCAGCCAAGCACACCAAGCCGGGACAGGGCCCTATGGCTACACCTTC
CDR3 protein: CASSQAHQAGTGPYGYTF

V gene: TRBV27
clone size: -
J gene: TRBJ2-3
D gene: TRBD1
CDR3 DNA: TGTGCCAGCAGTTCCACAGGGGGCAGGGATACGCAGTATTTT
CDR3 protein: CASSSTGGRDTQYF

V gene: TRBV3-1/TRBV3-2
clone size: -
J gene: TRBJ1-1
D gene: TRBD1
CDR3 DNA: TGTGCCAGCAGCCAAGGAGGAGGCTGGGGACAGAAAAACACTGAAGCTTTCTTT
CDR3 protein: CASSQGGGWGQKNTEAFF

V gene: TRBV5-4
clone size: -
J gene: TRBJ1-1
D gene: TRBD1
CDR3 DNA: TGTGCCAGCAGCTCGGGCGATGACAGGGGATTTGGTGAAGCTTTCTTT
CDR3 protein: CASSSGDDRGFGEAFF

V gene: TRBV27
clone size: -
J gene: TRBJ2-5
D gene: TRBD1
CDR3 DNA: TGTGCCAGCAGTTTCGACAGGGCTGGTGGAGAGACCCAGTACTTC
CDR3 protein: CASSFDRAGGETQYF

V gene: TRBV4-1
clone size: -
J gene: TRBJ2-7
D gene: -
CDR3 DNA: TGCGCCAGCAGCCAAGTGTTAGCTGGCTCCTACGAGCAGTACTTC
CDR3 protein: CASSQVLAGSYEQYF

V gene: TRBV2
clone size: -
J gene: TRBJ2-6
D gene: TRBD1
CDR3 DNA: TGTGCCACTGCGCTCGGGGACAGTATCCACTCTGGGGCCAACGTCCTGACTTTC
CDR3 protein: CATALGDSIHSGANVLTF

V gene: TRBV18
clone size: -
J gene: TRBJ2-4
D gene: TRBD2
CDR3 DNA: TGTGCCAGCTCACGTACTAGCGGGGTGCTAGCCAAAAACATTCAGTACTTC
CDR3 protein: CASSRTSGVLAKNIQYF

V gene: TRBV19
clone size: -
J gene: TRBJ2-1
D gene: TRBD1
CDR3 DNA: TGTGCCAGTAGTCTAAGGACAGGGTATGAGCAGTTCTTC
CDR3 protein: CASSLRTGYEQFF

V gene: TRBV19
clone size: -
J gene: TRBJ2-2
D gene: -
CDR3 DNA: TGTGCCAGTAGTATAGACAGGAACACCGGGGAGCTGTTTTTT
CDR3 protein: CASSIDRNTGELFF

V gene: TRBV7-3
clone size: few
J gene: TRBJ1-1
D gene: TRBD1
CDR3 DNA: TGTGCCAGCAGCTTAACAGGGACAGGGCACACTGAAGCTTTCTTT
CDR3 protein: CASSLTGTGHTEAFF

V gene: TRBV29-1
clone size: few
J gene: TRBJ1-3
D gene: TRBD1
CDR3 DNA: TGCAGCGCCGGTGGACAGGGCTCAAGCTCTGGAAACACCATATATTTT
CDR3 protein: CSAGGQGSSSGNTIYF

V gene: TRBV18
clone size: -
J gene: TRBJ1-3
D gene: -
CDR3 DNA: TGTGCCAGCTCACCCCGCACAGGAATCTCTGGAAACACCATATATTTT
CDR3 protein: CASSPRTGISGNTIYF

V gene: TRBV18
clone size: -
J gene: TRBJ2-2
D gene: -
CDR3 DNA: TGTGCCAGCTCACCACAGGGGGACACCGGGGAGCTGTTTTTT
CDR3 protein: CASSPQGDTGELFF

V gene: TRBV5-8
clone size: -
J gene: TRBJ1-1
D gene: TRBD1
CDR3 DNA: TGTGCCAGCAGCTGGCCGGGACAGGGTGGTAAAGCTTTCTTT
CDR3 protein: CASSWPGQGGKAFF

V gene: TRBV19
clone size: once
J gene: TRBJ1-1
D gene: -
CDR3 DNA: TGTGCCAGTAGTCAGGGGCAGATATCTGAAGCTTTCTTT
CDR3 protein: CASSQGQISEAFF

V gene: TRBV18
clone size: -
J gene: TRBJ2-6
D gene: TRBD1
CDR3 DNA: TGTGCCAGCTCACCAGCCGGGACAGGATTCTCTGGGGCCAACGTCCTGACTTTC
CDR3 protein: CASSPAGTGFSGANVLTF

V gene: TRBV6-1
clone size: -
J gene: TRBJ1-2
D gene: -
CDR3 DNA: TGTGCCAGCAGTGAATTGCGGGGGCTCGGCTACACCTTC
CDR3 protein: CASSELRGLGYTF

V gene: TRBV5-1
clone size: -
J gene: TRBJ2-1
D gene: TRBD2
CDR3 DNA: TGCGCCAGCAGCTTGGCACTAGCGCGCAATGAGCAGTTCTTC
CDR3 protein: CASSLALARNEQFF

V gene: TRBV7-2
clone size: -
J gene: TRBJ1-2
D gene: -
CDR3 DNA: TGTGCCAGCAGCCTAGGATCAGCTAACTATGGCTACACCTTC
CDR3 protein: CASSLGSANYGYTF

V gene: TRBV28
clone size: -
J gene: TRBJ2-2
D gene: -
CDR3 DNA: TGTGCCAGCAGTGCGACAGGAAGGACCGGGGAGCTGTTTTTT
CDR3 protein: CASSATGRTGELFF

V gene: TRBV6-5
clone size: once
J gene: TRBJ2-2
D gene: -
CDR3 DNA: TGTGCCAGCAGTTACAGGGGAACCGGGGAGCTGTTTTTT
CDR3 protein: CASSYRGTGELFF

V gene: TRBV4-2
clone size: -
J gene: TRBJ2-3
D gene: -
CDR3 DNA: TGTGCCAGCAGCCCGCACCTTACAGAGACAGGCCGGAAGCAGTATTTT
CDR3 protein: CASSPHLTETGRKQYF

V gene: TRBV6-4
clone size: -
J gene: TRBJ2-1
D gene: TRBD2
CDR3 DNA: TGTGCCAGCAGTGGGGGCCCCTTAGCGGGGATTTACAATGAGCAGTTCTTC
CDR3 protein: CASSGGPLAGIYNEQFF

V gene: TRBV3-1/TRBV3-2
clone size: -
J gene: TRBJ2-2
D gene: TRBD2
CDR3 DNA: TGTGCCAGCAGTTCGGGACTATACACCGGGGAGCTGTTTTTT
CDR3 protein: CASSSGLYTGELFF

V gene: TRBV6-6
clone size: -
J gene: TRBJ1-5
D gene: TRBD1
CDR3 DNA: TGTGCCAGCAGCAAGGGACAGGGGGCTAATCAGCCCCAGCATTTT
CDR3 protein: CASSKGQGANQPQHF

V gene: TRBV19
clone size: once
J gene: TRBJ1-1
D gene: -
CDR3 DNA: TGTGCCAGTAGTATGGGTTTCCTGGCGGGTGAAGCTTTCTTT
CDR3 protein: CASSMGFLAGEAFF

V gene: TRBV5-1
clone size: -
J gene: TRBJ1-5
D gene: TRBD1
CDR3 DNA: TGCGCCAGCAGCTTGACAGGGGGGCAGCCCCAGCATTTT
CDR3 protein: CASSLTGGQPQHF

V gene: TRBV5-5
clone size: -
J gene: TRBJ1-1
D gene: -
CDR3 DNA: TGTGCCAGCAGCTTTCAGGGGCTCGGGAACACTGAAGCTTTCTTT
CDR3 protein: CASSFQGLGNTEAFF

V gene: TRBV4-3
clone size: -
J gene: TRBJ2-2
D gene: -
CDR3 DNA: TGCGCCAGCAGCCAAGAGTTATGGGGGCTAACCGGGGAGCTGTTTTTT
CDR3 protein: CASSQELWGLTGELFF

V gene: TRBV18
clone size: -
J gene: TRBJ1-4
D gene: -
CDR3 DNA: TGTGCCAGCTCACCAACAAGGGGCGTTAATGAAAAACTGTTTTTT
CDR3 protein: CASSPTRGVNEKLFF